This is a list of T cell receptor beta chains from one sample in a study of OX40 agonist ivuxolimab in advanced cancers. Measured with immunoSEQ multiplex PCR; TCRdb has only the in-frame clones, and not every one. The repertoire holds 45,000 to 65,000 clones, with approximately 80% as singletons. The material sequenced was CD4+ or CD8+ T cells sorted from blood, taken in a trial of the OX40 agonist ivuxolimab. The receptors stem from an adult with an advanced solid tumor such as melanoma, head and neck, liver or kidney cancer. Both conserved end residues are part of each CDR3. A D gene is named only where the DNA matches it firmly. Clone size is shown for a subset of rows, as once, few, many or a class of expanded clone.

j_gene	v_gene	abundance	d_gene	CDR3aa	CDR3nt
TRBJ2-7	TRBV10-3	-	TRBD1	CASSLTGTGSSYEQYF	TGTGCCAGCAGTCTAACCGGGACAGGCAGCTCCTACGAGCAGTACTTC
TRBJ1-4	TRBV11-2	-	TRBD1	CASSRWERQGNEKLFF	TGTGCCAGCAGCCGCTGGGAACGACAGGGGAATGAAAAACTGTTTTTT
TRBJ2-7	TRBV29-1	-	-	CSVGLTGPYEQYF	TGCAGCGTTGGTCTTACAGGCCCCTACGAGCAGTACTTC
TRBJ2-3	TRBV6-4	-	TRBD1	CASRAGTGGKDTQYF	TGTGCCAGCAGGGCAGGGACAGGGGGAAAGGATACGCAGTATTTT
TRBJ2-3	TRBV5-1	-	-	CASSILDTQYF	TGCGCCAGCAGCATACTAGATACGCAGTATTTT
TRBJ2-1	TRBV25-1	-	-	CASSGGRGPYNEQFF	TGTGCCAGCAGTGGGGGTCGGGGGCCCTACAATGAGCAGTTCTTC
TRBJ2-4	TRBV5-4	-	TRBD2	CASSLDGRAAKNIQYF	TGTGCCAGCAGCTTGGATGGGAGGGCGGCCAAAAACATTCAGTACTTC
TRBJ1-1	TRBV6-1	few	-	CASSLGGGTEAFF	TGTGCCAGCAGTCTCGGGGGTGGAACTGAAGCTTTCTTT
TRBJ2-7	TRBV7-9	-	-	CASSSRTDPYYEQYF	TGTGCCAGCAGCTCCCGGACGGATCCTTACTACGAGCAGTACTTC
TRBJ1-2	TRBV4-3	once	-	CASSLSPLTDYYGYTF	TGCGCCAGCAGCCTTTCCCCATTGACTGACTACTATGGCTACACCTTC
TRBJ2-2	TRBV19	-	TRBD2	CASSPGRPPSTGELFF	TGTGCCAGTAGCCCCGGGAGGCCGCCGAGCACCGGGGAGCTGTTTTTT
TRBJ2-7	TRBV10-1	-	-	CASSDSEGPTYEQYF	TGCGCCAGCAGTGATTCGGAGGGCCCTACCTACGAGCAGTACTTC
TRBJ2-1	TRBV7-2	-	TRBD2	CASSLAGLAGFSNEQFF	TGTGCCAGCAGCTTAGCAGGGCTAGCGGGATTTTCCAATGAGCAGTTCTTC
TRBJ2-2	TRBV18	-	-	CASSPVGTYSGELFF	TGTGCCAGCTCCCCTGTCGGGACATACTCCGGGGAGCTGTTTTTT
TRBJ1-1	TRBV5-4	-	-	CASSLQGRGDGAFF	TGCGCCAGCAGCCTACAAGGCCGGGGGGATGGAGCTTTCTTT
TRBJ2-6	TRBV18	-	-	CASSPVGSAGANVLTF	TGTGCCAGCTCACCCGTGGGGTCGGCTGGGGCCAACGTCCTGACTTTC
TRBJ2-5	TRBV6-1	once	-	CASSERYTYETQYF	TGTGCCAGCAGTGAAAGGTATACTTACGAGACCCAGTACTTC
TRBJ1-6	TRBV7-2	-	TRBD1	CASSFQQGANSPLHF	TGTGCCAGCAGCTTCCAACAGGGGGCTAATTCACCCCTCCACTTT
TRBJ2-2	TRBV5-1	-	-	CASSWGVELFF	TGTGCCAGCAGCTGGGGAGTGGAGCTGTTTTTT
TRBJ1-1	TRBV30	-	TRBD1	CAWTGTGFGNTEAFF	TGTGCCTGGACCGGGACAGGGTTTGGGAACACTGAAGCTTTCTTT
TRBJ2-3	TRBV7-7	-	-	CASSLRGGVADTQYF	TGTGCCAGCAGCTTAAGAGGGGGGGTCGCAGATACGCAGTATTTT
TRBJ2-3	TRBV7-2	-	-	CASSPRVTQIGDTQYF	TGTGCCAGCAGCCCGAGGGTCACACAGATAGGGGATACGCAGTATTTT
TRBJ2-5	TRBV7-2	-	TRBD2	CASSPKRGDQETQYF	TGTGCCAGCAGTCCTAAGCGGGGGGACCAAGAGACCCAGTACTTC
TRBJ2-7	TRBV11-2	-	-	CASSSSWVSTYEQYF	TGTGCCAGCAGCTCTAGCTGGGTAAGCACCTACGAGCAGTACTTC
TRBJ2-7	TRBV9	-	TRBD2	CASNRAGTSYEQYF	TGTGCCAGCAACCGAGCGGGGACCTCCTACGAGCAGTACTTC
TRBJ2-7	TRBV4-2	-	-	CASSPLRGGKSSYEQYF	TGTGCCAGCAGCCCCCTCCGAGGGGGGAAAAGCTCCTACGAGCAGTACTTC
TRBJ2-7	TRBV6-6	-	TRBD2	CASSYSRTSSYEQYF	TGTGCCAGCAGTTACTCCAGGACTAGCTCTTACGAGCAGTACTTC
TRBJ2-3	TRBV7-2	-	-	CASSSLNPLDTQYF	TGTGCCAGCAGCTCGCTCAATCCGTTGGATACGCAGTATTTT
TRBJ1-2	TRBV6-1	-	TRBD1	CASSDWDRNYGYTF	TGTGCCAGCAGTGATTGGGACAGGAACTATGGCTACACCTTC
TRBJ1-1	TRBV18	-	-	CASSPNRQDETEAFF	TGTGCCAGCTCACCAAATCGTCAGGATGAGACTGAAGCTTTCTTT
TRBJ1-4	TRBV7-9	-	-	CASTRTEYEKLFF	TGTGCCAGCACCAGGACAGAATATGAAAAACTGTTTTTT
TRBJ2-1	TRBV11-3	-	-	CASSNRREGEQFF	TGTGCCAGCAGCAACCGCAGGGAAGGTGAGCAGTTCTTC
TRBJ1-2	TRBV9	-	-	CASRLDYGYTF	TGTGCCAGCAGGCTGGACTATGGCTACACCTTC
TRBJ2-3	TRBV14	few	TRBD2	CASSPLTSLSTDTQYF	TGTGCCAGCAGCCCCCTGACTAGCCTTAGCACAGATACGCAGTATTTT
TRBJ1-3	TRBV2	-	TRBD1	CASSLRGTDSGNTIYF	TGTGCCAGCAGCTTACGGGGGACAGACTCTGGAAACACCATATATTTT
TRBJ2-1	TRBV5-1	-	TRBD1	CASSFGQDNEQFF	TGCGCCAGCAGCTTCGGACAGGACAATGAGCAGTTCTTC
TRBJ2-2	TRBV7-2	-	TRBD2	CASATSGRLTGELFF	TGTGCCAGTGCGACTAGCGGGAGATTGACCGGGGAGCTGTTTTTT
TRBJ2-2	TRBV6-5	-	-	CATQAGELFF	TGTGCCACCCAAGCCGGGGAGCTGTTTTTT
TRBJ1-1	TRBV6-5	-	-	CASSMGRGGSTEAFF	TGTGCCAGCAGCATGGGCAGGGGAGGGAGCACTGAAGCTTTCTTT
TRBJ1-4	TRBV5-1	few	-	CASSLAVDAEKLFF	TGCGCCAGCAGCTTGGCTGTGGACGCTGAAAAACTGTTTTTT
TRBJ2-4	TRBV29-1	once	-	CSVAHLAKNIQYF	TGCAGCGTTGCTCACTTAGCCAAAAACATTCAGTACTTC
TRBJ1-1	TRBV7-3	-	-	CASSSGTGSTEAFF	TGTGCCAGCAGCTCGGGAACAGGGAGCACTGAAGCTTTCTTT
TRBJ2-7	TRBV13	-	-	CASSSRWGAYEQYF	TGTGCCAGCAGCTCCCGGTGGGGGGCATACGAGCAGTACTTC
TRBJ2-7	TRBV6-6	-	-	CASSYTGAKYEQYF	TGTGCCAGCAGTTACACGGGGGCAAAGTACGAGCAGTACTTC
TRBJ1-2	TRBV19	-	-	CASTPGFNYGYTF	TGTGCCAGTACCCCAGGCTTTAACTATGGCTACACCTTC
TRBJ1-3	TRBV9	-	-	CASSVGADSGNTIYF	TGTGCCAGCAGCGTAGGGGCAGACTCTGGAAACACCATATATTTT
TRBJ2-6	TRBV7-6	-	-	CASSPSTAGSGANVLTF	TGTGCCAGCAGCCCCTCGACGGCAGGATCTGGGGCCAACGTCCTGACTTTC
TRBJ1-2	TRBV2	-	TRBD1	CASSATGLGYTF	TGTGCCAGCAGCGCGACAGGGTTAGGCTACACCTTC
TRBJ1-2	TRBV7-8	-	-	CASSNRVLYGYTF	TGTGCCAGCAGTAATAGGGTTCTCTATGGCTACACCTTC
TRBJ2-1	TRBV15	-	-	CATSRTGTEQFF	TGTGCCACCAGCCGGACCGGGACAGAGCAGTTCTTC
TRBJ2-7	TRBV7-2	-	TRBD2	CASSLASSGRAGSYEQYF	TGTGCCAGCAGCTTAGCTTCTAGCGGGAGGGCCGGCTCCTACGAGCAGTACTTC
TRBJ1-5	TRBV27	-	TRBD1	CASSLSTGGNQPQHF	TGTGCCAGCAGTTTATCGACAGGGGGCAATCAGCCCCAGCATTTT
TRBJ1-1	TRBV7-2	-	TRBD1	CASSPPQRQGNTEAFF	TGTGCCAGCAGCCCCCCCCAAAGACAGGGGAACACTGAAGCTTTCTTT
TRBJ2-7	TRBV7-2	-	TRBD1	CASSLRSGTGSYEQYF	TGTGCCAGCAGCTTGAGATCCGGGACAGGGAGCTACGAGCAGTACTTC
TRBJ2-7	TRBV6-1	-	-	CASSDGEQYF	TGTGCCAGCAGTGATGGCGAGCAGTACTTC